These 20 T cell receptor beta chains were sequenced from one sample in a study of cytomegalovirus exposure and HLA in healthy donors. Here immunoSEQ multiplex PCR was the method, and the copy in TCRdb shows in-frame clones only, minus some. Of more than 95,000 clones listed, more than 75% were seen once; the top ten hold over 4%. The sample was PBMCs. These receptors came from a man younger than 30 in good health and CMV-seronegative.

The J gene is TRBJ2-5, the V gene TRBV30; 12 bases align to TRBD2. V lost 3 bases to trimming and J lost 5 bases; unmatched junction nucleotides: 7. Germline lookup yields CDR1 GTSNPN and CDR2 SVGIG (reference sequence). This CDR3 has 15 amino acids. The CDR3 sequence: CAWSGLAGMGETQYF. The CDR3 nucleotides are TGTGCCTGGAGCGGACTAGCGGGGATGGGGGAGACCCAGTACTTC.

CDR3 loop: CASRGESGRSYNEQFF. In nucleotides, the CDR3 is TGTGCCAGCAGGGGGGAAAGCGGGAGATCCTACAATGAGCAGTTCTTC. The chain joins TRBV2 to TRBJ2-1, with 8 bases aligning to TRBD2. Germline trimming cut 6 bases from V and 1 base from J; bases unmatched to any gene: 8. The CDR3 has 16 amino acids. Germline V lookup: CDR1 SNHLY, CDR2 FYNNEI.

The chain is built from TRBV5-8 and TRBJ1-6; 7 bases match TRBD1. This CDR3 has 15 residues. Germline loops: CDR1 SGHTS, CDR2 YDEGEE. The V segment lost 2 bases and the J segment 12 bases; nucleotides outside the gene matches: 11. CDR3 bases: TGTGCCAGCAGCTTCTTCCGGGACAGTCTATTACCCCTCCACTTT. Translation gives CASSFFRDSLLPLHF.

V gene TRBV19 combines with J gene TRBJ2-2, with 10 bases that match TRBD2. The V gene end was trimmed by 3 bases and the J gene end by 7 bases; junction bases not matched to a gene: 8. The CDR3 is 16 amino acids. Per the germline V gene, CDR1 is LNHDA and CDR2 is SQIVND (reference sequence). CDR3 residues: CASSILAGGIGGELFF. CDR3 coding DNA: TGTGCCAGTAGTATCTTAGCGGGAGGAATCGGCGGGGAGCTGTTTTTT. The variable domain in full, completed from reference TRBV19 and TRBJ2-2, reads DGGITQSPKYLFRKEGQNVTLSCEQNLNHDAMYWYRQDPGQGLRLIYYSQIVNDFQKGDIAEGYSVSREKKESFPLTVTSAQKNPTAFYLCASSILAGGIGGELFFGEGSRLTVL.

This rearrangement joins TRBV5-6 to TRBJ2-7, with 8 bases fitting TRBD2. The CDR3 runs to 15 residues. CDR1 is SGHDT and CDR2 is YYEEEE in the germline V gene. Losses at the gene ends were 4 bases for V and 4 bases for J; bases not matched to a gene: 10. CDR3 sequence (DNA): TGTGCCAGCAGCCCGGATGGCGGGAGGCTGTACGAGCAGTACTTC. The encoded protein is CASSPDGGRLYEQYF.

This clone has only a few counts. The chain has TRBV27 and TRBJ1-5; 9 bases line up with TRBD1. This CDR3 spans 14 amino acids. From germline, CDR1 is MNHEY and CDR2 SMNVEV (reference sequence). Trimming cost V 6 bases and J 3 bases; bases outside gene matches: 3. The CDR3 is CASRGTGNNQPQHF. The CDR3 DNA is TGTGCCAGCAGGGGGACAGGGAACAATCAGCCCCAGCATTTT.

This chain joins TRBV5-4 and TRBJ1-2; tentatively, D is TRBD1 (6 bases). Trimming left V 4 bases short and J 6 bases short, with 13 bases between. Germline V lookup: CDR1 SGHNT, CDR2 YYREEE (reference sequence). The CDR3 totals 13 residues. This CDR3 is CASSRRRGHGYTF. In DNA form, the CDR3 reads TGTGCCAGCAGCCGCCGCAGGGGCCATGGCTACACCTTC.

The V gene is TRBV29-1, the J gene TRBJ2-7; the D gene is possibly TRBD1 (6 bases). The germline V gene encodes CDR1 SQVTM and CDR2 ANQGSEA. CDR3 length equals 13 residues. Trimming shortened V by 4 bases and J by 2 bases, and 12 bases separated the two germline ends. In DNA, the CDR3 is TGCAGCGTTGCGGGCAGGGGCGCCTACGAGCAGTACTTC. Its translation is CSVAGRGAYEQYF.

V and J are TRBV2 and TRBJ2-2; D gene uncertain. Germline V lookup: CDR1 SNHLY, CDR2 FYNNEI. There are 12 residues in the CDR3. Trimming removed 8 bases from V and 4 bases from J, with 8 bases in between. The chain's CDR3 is CASFLSTGELFF. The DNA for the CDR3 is TGTGCCAGCTTCCTTAGCACCGGGGAGCTGTTTTTT.

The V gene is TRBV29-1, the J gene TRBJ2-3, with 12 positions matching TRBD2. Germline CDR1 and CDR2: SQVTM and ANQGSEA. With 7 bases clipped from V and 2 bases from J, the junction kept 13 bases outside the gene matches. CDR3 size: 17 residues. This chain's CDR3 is CSADGSSGGAPTDTQYF. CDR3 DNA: TGCAGCGCCGACGGGTCTAGCGGGGGGGCCCCCACAGATACGCAGTATTTT.

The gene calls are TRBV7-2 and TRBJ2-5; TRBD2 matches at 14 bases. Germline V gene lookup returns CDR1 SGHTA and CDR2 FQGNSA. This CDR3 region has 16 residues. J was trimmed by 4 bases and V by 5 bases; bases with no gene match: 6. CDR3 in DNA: TGTGCCAGCAGCGGGACGACTAGCGGGGGGGGAGAGACCCAGTACTTC. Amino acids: CASSGTTSGGGETQYF. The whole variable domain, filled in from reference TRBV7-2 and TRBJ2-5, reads GAGVSQSPSNKVTEKGKDVELRCDPISGHTALYWYRQSLGQGLEFLIYFQGNSAPDKSGLPSDRFSAERTGGSVSTLTIQRTQQEDSAVYLCASSGTTSGGGETQYFGPGTRLLVL.

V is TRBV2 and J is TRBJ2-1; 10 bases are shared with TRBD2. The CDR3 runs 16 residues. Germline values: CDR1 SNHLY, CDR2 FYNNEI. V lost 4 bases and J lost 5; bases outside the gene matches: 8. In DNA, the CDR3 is TGTGCCAGCAGTGGCCCCAGCGGGAGGGGGAACAATGAGCAGTTCTTC. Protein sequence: CASSGPSGRGNNEQFF.

The CDR3 sequence: CASSDGGSFTGELFF. DNA of the CDR3: TGTGCCAGCAGTGACGGAGGGAGCTTCACCGGGGAGCTGTTTTTT. The chain links TRBV6-1 to TRBJ2-2; D may be TRBD2 (6 bases). Germline assignment: CDR1 MNHNS and CDR2 SASEGT. This CDR3 is 15 amino acids long. V was cut by 3 bases and J by 4 bases, with 12 bases left in between.

As DNA, the CDR3 is TGTGCCAGCAGCTTTCGGACTAGCGGGAGCGACAATGAGCAGTTCTTC. Its protein product is CASSFRTSGSDNEQFF. The rearrangement uses TRBV7-9 and TRBJ2-1; 13 bases are a match to TRBD2. The CDR3 spans 16 residues. With V trimmed by 3 bases and J by 5 bases, 4 bases remained unmatched. Per germline, CDR1 SEHNR and CDR2 FQNEAQ (reference sequence).

As DNA, the CDR3 is TGTGCCAGCAGTGAATATGAGGGTTGGGAAAAACTGTTTTTT. Translated, it gives CASSEYEGWEKLFF. This chain connects TRBV25-1 to TRBJ1-4, with D uncertain. CDR3 size: 14 residues. Germline V lookup: CDR1 MGHDK, CDR2 SYGVNS. V was cut by 0 bases and J by 8 bases, with 10 bases left in between.

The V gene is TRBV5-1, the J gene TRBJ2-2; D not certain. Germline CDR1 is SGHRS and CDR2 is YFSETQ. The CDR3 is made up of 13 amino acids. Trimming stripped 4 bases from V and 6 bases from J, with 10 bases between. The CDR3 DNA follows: TGCGCCAGCAGCGTAGATCCCGCCGGGGAGCTGTTTTTT. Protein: CASSVDPAGELFF.

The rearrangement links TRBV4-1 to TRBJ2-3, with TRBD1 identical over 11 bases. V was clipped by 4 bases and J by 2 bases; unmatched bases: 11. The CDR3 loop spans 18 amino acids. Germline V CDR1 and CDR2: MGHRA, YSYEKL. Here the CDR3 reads CASSPGQGAEDYTDTQYF. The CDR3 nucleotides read TGCGCCAGCAGCCCTGGACAGGGGGCTGAGGACTACACAGATACGCAGTATTTT.

The CDR3 DNA reads TGTGCCAGCAGCTTCCAGGGTCTGAACACCGGGGAGCTGTTTTTT. Its protein is CASSFQGLNTGELFF. The chain links TRBV7-9 to TRBJ2-2; TRBD1 is a possible D gene (5 bases). CDR3 length equals 15 residues. Germline CDR1 and CDR2: SEHNR and FQNEAQ (reference sequence). V gave up 3 bases and J gave up 1 base, with 9 bases separating them.

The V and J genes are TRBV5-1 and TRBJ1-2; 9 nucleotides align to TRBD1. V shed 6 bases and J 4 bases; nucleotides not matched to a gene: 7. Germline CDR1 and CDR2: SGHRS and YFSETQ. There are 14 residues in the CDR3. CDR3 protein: CASNTGGAGYGYTF. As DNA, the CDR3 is TGCGCCAGCAACACAGGGGGCGCCGGCTATGGCTACACCTTC.

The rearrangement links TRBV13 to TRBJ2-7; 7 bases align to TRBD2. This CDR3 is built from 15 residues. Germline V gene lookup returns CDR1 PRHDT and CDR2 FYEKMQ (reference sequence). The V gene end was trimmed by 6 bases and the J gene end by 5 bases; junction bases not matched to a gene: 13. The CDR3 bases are TGTGCCAGCAGGGGGGGGAACCTCCTTTATAACGAGCAGTACTTC. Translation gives CASRGGNLLYNEQYF.